This T cell receptor beta chain was profiled in a study of cytomegalovirus exposure and HLA in healthy donors. Study results and limitations: Prediction of most subjects' HLA-A and HLA-B alleles by TCR beta sequences was reportedly accurate. The study designated 164 TCR beta chains cytomegalovirus-associated. Researchers reported from a later analysis that most CMV-associated TCR beta chains appeared HLA-restricted. Productive rates of about 87% or about 30% were seen for most TCR beta V segments in an earlier analysis.

The CDR3 loop spans 14 amino acids. Germline CDR1 SGHTS, CDR2 YDEGEE. V dropped 0 bases and J dropped 2 bases, with 8 bases sitting between them. PCR involved 60 Vbeta and 13 Jbeta primers. Method: immunoSEQ multiplex PCR; TCRdb's copy keeps in-frame clones and lacks some. The sample has approximately 72,000 clones, about 66% seen once. Note on this clone: Its target is not known.

The sequenced sample was PBMCs. The receptor comes from a man aged 40-50 years in good health and CMV-seropositive. The rearrangement uses TRBV5-8 and TRBJ1-2; D ambiguous. As DNA, the CDR3 is TGTGCCAGCAGCTTGGAAGGAGGCAACTATGGCTACACCTTC. Protein: CASSLEGGNYGYTF.